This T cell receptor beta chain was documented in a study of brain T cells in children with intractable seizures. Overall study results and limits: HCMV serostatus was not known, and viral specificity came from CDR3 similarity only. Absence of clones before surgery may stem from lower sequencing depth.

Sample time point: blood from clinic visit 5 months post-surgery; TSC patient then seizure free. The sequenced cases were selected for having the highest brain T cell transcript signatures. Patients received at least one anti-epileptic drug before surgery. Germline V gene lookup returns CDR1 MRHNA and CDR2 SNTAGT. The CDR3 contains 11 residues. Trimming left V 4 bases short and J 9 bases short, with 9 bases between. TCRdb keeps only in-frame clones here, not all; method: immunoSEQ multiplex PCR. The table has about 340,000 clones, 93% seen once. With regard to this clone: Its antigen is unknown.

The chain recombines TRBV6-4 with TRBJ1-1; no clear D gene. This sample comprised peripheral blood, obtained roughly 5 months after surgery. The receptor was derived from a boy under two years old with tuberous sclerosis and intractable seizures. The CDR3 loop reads CASSGGGKAFF. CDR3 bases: TGTGCCAGCAGTGGCGGTGGGAAAGCTTTCTTT.